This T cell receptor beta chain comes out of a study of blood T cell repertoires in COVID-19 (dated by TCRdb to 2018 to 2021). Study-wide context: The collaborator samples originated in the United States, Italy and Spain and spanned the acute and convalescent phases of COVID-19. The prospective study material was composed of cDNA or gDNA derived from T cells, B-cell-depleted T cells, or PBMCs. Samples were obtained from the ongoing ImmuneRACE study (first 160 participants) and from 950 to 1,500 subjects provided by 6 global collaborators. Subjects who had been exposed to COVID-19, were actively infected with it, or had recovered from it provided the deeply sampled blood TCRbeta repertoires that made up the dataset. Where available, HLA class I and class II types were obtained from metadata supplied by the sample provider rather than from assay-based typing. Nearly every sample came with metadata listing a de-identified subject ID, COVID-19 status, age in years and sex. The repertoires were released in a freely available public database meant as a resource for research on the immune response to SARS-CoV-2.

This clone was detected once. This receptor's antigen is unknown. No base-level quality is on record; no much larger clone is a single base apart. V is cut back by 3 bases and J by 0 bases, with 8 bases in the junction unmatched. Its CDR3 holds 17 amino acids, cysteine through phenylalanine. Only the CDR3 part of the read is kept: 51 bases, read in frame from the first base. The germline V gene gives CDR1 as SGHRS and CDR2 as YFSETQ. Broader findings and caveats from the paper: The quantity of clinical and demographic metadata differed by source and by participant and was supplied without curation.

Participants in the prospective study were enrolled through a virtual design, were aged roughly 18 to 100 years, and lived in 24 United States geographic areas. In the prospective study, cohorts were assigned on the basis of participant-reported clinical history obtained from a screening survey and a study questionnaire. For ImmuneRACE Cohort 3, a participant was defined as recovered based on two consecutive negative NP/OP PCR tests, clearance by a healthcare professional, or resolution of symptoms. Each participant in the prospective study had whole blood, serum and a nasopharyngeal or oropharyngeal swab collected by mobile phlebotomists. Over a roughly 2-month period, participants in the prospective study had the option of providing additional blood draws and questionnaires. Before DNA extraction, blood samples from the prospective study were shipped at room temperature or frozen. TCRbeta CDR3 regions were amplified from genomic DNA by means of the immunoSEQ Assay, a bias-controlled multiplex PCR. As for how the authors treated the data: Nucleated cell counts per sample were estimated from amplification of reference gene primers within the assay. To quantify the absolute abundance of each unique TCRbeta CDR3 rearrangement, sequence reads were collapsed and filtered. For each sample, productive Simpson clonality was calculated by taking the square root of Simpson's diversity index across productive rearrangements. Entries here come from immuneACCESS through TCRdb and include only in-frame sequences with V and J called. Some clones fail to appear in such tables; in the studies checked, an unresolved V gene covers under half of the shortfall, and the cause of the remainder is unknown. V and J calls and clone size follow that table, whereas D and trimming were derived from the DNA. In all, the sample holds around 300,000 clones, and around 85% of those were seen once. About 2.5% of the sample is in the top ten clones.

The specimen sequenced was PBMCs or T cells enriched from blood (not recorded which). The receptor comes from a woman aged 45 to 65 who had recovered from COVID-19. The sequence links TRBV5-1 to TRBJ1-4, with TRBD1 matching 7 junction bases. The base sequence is TGCGCCAGCAGCTGGACAGGAAGGGGGGCAACTAATGAAAAACTGTTTTTT. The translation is CASSWTGRGATNEKLFF.